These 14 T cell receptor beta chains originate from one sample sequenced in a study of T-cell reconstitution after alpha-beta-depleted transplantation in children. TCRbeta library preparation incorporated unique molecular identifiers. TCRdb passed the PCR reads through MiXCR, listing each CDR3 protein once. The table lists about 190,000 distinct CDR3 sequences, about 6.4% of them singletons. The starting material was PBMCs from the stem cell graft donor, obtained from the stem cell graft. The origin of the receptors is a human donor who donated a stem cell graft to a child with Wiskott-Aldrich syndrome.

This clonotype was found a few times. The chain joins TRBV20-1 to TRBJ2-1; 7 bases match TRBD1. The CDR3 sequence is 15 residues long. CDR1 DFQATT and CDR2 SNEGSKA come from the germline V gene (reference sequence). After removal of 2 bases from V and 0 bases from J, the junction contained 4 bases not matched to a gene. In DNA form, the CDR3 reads TGCAGTGCTAGAACAGGGGCAGACTCCTACAATGAGCAGTTCTTC. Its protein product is CSARTGADSYNEQFF.

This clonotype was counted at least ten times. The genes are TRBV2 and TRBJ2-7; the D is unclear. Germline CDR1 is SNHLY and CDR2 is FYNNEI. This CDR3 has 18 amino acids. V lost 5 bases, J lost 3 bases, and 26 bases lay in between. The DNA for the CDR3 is TGTGCCAGCAGTTACCGATTAACTACACAGTCCGCAAACTACGAGCAGTACTTC. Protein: CASSYRLTTQSANYEQYF.

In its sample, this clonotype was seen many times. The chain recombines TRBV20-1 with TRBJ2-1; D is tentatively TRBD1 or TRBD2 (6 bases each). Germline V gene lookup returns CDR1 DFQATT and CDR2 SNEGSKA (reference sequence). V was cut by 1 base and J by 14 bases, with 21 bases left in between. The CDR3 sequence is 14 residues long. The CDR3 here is CSARVGQRGVGEFF. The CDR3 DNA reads TGCAGTGCTAGAGTGGGGCAGAGGGGGGTGGGGGAGTTCTTC.

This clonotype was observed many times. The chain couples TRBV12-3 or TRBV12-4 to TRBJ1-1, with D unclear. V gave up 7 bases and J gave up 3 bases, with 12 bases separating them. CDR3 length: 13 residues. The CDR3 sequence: CASTLLIDTEAFF. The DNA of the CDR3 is TGTGCCAGCACCCTCCTAATCGACACTGAAGCTTTCTTT.

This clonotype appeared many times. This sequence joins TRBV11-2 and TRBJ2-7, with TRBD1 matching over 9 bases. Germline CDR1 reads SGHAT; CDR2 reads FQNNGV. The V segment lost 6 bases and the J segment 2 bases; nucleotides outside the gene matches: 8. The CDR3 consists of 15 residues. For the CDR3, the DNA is TGTGCCAGCAGAGGGATCCGGGACAGGGCCTACGAGCAGTACTTC. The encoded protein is CASRGIRDRAYEQYF.

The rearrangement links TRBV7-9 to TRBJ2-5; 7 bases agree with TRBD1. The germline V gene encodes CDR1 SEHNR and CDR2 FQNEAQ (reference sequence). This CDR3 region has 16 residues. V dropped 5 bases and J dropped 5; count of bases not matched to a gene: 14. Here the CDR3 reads CASSPSIGDSYETQYF. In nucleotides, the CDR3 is TGTGCCAGCAGCCCGAGTATCGGGGACAGCTACGAGACCCAGTACTTC.

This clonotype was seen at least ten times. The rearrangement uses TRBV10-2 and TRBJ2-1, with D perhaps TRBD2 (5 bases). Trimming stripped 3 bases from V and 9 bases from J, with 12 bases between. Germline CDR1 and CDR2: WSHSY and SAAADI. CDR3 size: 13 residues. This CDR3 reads CASSDRGMGEQFF. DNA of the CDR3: TGCGCCAGCAGTGATCGGGGAATGGGTGAGCAGTTCTTC.

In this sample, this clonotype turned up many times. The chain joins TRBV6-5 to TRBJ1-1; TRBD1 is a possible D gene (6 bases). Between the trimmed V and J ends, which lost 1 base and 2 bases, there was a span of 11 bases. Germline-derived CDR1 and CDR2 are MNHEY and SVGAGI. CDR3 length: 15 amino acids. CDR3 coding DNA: TGTGCCAGCAGTTACTACGGGGGCATAAACACTGAAGCTTTCTTT. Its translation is CASSYYGGINTEAFF.

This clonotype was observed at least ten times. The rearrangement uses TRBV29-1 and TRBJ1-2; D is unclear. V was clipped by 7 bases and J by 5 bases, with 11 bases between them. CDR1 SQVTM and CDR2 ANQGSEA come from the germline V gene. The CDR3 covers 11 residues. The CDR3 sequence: CSALGEYGYTF. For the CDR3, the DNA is TGCAGCGCATTGGGAGAATATGGCTACACCTTC.

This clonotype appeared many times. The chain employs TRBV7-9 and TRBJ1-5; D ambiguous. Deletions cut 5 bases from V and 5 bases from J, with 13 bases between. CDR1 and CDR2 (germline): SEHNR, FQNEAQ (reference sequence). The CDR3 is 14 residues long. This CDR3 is CASSPDHGYQPQHF. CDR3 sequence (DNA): TGTGCCAGCAGCCCAGATCACGGGTATCAGCCCCAGCATTTT. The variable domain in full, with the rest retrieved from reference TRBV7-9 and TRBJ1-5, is DTGVSQNPRHKITKRGQNVTFRCDPISEHNRLYWYRQTLGQGPEFLTYFQNEAQLEKSRLLSDRFSAERPKGSFSTLEIQRTEQGDSAMYLCASSPDHGYQPQHFGDGTRLSIL.

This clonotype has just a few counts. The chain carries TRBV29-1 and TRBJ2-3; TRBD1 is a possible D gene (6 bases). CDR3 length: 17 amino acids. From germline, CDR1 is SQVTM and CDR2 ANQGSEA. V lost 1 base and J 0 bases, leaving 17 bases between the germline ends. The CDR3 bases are TGCAGCGTTGAAGGCCAATCCGGGACATCTAGCACAGATACGCAGTATTTT. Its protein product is CSVEGQSGTSSTDTQYF.

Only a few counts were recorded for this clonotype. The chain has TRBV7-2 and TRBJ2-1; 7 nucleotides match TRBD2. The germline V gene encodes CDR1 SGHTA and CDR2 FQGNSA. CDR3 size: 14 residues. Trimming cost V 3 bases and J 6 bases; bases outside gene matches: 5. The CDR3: CASSFRAGANEQFF. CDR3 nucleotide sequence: TGTGCCAGCAGCTTTAGGGCGGGAGCCAATGAGCAGTTCTTC.

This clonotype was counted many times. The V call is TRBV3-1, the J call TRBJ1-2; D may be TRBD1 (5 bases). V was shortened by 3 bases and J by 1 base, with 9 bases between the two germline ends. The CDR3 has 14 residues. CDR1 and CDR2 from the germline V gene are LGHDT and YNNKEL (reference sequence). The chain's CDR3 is CASSHDSFNYGYTF. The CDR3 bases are TGTGCCAGCAGCCATGACAGTTTTAACTATGGCTACACCTTC.

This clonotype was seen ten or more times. This CDR3 is CSVAPNGAGLDEKLFF. The CDR3 DNA follows: TGCAGCGTTGCTCCTAACGGGGCAGGGTTGGATGAAAAACTGTTTTTT. This chain links TRBV29-1 with TRBJ1-4; D might be TRBD1 (5 bases). Germline loops: CDR1 SQVTM, CDR2 ANQGSEA. The CDR3 is 16 amino acids. Trimming removed 4 bases from V and 6 bases from J, with 21 bases in between.